This passage covers 23 T cell receptor beta chains from one sample sequenced in a study of blood T cell repertoires in COVID-19. The data were produced by immunoSEQ multiplex PCR, yet TCRdb's version contains in-frame clones alone and is incomplete. The data show approximately 69,000 clones, around 91% seen once. Material: peripheral blood. Receptors originate from a man between 45 and 60 years old with acute or convalescent COVID-19.

The rearrangement joins TRBV7-8 to TRBJ2-7; unclear D gene. The CDR3 covers 12 residues. Per germline, CDR1 SGHVS and CDR2 FQNEAQ. V shed 5 bases and J shed 9 bases, with 14 bases lying between them. The CDR3 sequence is CASSHSEAVQYF. The CDR3 nucleotides read TGTGCCAGCAGCCACTCCGAAGCCGTGCAGTACTTC.

The chain joins TRBV7-9 to TRBJ2-5; 13 bases are shared with TRBD2. Germline loops: CDR1 SEHNR, CDR2 FQNEAQ (reference sequence). After removal of 4 bases from V and 4 bases from J, the junction contained 15 bases not matched to a gene. The CDR3 is made up of 19 amino acids. The chain's CDR3 is CASSSPPGLAGVVGETQYF. CDR3 bases: TGTGCCAGCAGCTCCCCCCCCGGACTAGCGGGAGTAGTGGGAGAGACCCAGTACTTC.

V and J are TRBV30 and TRBJ2-1; 9 nucleotides match TRBD2. The J segment lost 9 bases and the V segment lost 2 bases, leaving 17 bases of the junction unmatched. Germline V gene sequence: CDR1 GTSNPN, CDR2 SVGIG (reference sequence). The CDR3 covers 17 residues. The CDR3 DNA follows: TGTGCCTGGAGTCCTATGTCGTCTAGCGGGAAAAGAGGTGAGCAGTTCTTC. Its translation: CAWSPMSSSGKRGEQFF.

The chain uses TRBV7-2 and TRBJ2-5, with TRBD1 as a possible D gene (5 bases). Germline lookup yields CDR1 SGHTA and CDR2 FQGNSA. The CDR3 consists of 13 residues. Trimming took 3 bases from V and 6 from J, leaving 11 bases between them. The CDR3 DNA is TGTGCCAGCAGCTTTTTCAGGGCAAAGACCCAGTACTTC. It encodes CASSFFRAKTQYF. The whole variable domain, filled in from reference TRBV7-2 and TRBJ2-5, reads GAGVSQSPSNKVTEKGKDVELRCDPISGHTALYWYRQSLGQGLEFLIYFQGNSAPDKSGLPSDRFSAERTGGSVSTLTIQRTQQEDSAVYLCASSFFRAKTQYFGPGTRLLVL.

Comments on this clone: A junction end diverges from the germline sequence, so it may reflect a read error. The chain recombines TRBV12-3 or TRBV12-4 with TRBJ2-7; 8 bases agree with TRBD1. The CDR3 is 13 residues long. As DNA, the CDR3 is TGTGCCAGCAGTCACCCGCTGAACCGGGACAGGTCCTTC. It translates to CASSHPLNRDRSF.

The gene calls are TRBV30 and TRBJ2-2; TRBD2 aligns across 7 bases. Germline CDR1 reads GTSNPN; CDR2 reads SVGIG (reference sequence). CDR3 length: 14 residues. The trim removed 3 bases at V and 5 bases at J, leaving 6 bases unmatched. CDR3 DNA: TGTGCCTGGAGGATCTGGGGAGGGACCGGGGAGCTGTTTTTT. Translation: CAWRIWGGTGELFF. The whole variable domain, remainder taken from reference TRBV30 and TRBJ2-2, is SQTIHQWPATLVQPVGSPLSLECTVEGTSNPNLYWYRQAAGRGLQLLFYSVGIGQISSEVPQNLSASRPQDRQFILSSKKLLLSDSGFYLCAWRIWGGTGELFFGEGSRLTVL.

The chain uses TRBV5-1 and TRBJ2-1, with TRBD2 matching 8 bases. This CDR3 has 17 amino acids. CDR1 SGHRS and CDR2 YFSETQ come from the germline V gene. The V gene end was trimmed by 0 bases and the J gene end by 5 bases; junction bases not matched to a gene: 10. CDR3 sequence (DNA): TGCGCCAGCAGCTTGGACGGACTAGCTTTGGGTGACAATGAGCAGTTCTTC. Its translation: CASSLDGLALGDNEQFF.

The rearrangement joins TRBV5-1 to TRBJ1-2; no clear D gene. This CDR3 has 13 amino acids. V lost 4 bases to trimming and J lost 7 bases, with 14 bases between them. Germline values: CDR1 SGHRS, CDR2 YFSETQ. This CDR3 reads CASSDREPPGYTF. The CDR3 coding sequence is TGCGCCAGCAGCGATCGGGAGCCCCCTGGCTACACCTTC.

The V and J genes are TRBV6-1 and TRBJ2-7; D not resolved. Germline V CDR1 and CDR2: MNHNS, SASEGT. The CDR3 totals 11 residues. V dropped 9 bases and J dropped 5 bases, with 11 bases sitting between them. CDR3 nucleotides: TGTGCCAGTAGCACGGTTGACGAGCAGTACTTC. This translates into CASSTVDEQYF.

This chain joins TRBV19 and TRBJ1-5; no reliable D call. This CDR3 comprises 13 residues. Germline CDR1 and CDR2: LNHDA and SQIVND (reference sequence). Trimming cost V 5 bases and J 4 bases, with 9 bases left between them. The chain's CDR3 is CASSWAGNQPQHF. The CDR3 bases are TGTGCCAGTAGTTGGGCGGGGAATCAGCCCCAGCATTTT. The whole variable domain, remainder taken from reference TRBV19 and TRBJ1-5, is DGGITQSPKYLFRKEGQNVTLSCEQNLNHDAMYWYRQDPGQGLRLIYYSQIVNDFQKGDIAEGYSVSREKKESFPLTVTSAQKNPTAFYLCASSWAGNQPQHFGDGTRLSIL.

V gene TRBV6-2 or TRBV6-3 combines with J gene TRBJ2-2; D gene ambiguous. With 6 bases removed from V and 0 bases from J, the gap between germline ends came to 14 bases. The CDR3 spans 16 residues. Germline values: CDR1 MNHEY, CDR2 SVGEGT. This CDR3 reads CASSPPRRTNTGELFF. CDR3 nucleotide sequence: TGTGCCAGCAGCCCTCCCCGGCGGACGAACACCGGGGAGCTGTTTTTT.

The chain has TRBV5-1 and TRBJ1-4; weak D call: TRBD1 (5 bases). The germline V gene has CDR1 SGHRS and CDR2 YFSETQ. CDR3 length equals 14 residues. Deletions cut 1 base from V and 8 bases from J, with 12 bases between. CDR3 nucleotides: TGCGCCAGCAGCTTGAGGGCAGGGAACGAAAAACTGTTTTTT. It is translated as CASSLRAGNEKLFF.

The rearrangement links TRBV18 to TRBJ2-7; TRBD1 matches 7 bases. The length of the CDR3 is 14 residues. Looked up from germline, CDR1 is KGHSH and CDR2 is LQKENI. The junction had 5 bases not matched to a gene; V was cut back by 1 base and J by 5 bases. The CDR3 nucleotides read TGTGCCAGCTCACCACTGACAGGGTCCCACGAGCAGTACTTC. Translation gives CASSPLTGSHEQYF. Using reference TRBV18 and TRBJ2-7 for the parts outside the CDR3, the full variable domain is NAGVMQNPRHLVRRRGQEARLRCSPMKGHSHVYWYRQLPEEGLKFMVYLQKENIIDESGMPKERFSAEFPKEGPSILRIQQVVRGDSAAYFCASSPLTGSHEQYFGPGTRLTVT.

The gene calls are TRBV18 and TRBJ2-1, with 9 bases identical to TRBD2. The ends lost 5 bases at V and 2 bases at J; junction bases unmatched: 7. The CDR3 is 16 amino acids. CDR1 and CDR2 (germline): KGHSH, LQKENI. Written as DNA, the CDR3 is TGTGCCAGCTCATCAACTAGCGGGCTAACCTACAATGAGCAGTTCTTC. This codes for CASSSTSGLTYNEQFF.

Worth noting for this clone: This specimen includes other DNA sequences encoding the same CDR3. The CDR3 coding sequence is TGTGCCAGCAGTAGACAGGGTAATCAGCCCCAGCATTTT. It specifies CASSRQGNQPQHF. The chain links TRBV6-5 to TRBJ1-5, with 7 bases aligning to TRBD1. The CDR3 is 13 residues long. V was pared by 5 bases and J by 4 bases, with 2 bases of the junction left unmatched. The germline V gene encodes CDR1 MNHEY and CDR2 SVGAGI.

This chain links TRBV7-8 with TRBJ1-1; D remains ambiguous. From germline, CDR1 is SGHVS and CDR2 FQNEAQ. CDR3 length equals 13 residues. Deletions cut 4 bases from V and 1 base from J, with 7 bases between. CDR3 protein: CASSSTKNTEAFF. CDR3 nucleotide sequence: TGTGCCAGCAGCTCGACAAAGAACACTGAAGCTTTCTTT. The full variable domain, its missing parts supplied by reference TRBV7-8 and TRBJ1-1, is GAGVSQSPRYKVAKRGQDVALRCDPISGHVSLFWYQQALGQGPEFLTYFQNEAQLDKSGLPSDRFFAERPEGSVSTLKIQRTQQEDSAVYLCASSSTKNTEAFFGQGTRLTVV.

The chain carries TRBV7-9 and TRBJ1-1; perhaps TRBD1 as D (6 bases). The CDR3 length is 14 residues. The V and J ends lost 5 bases and 4 bases respectively, with 14 bases between them. Germline assignment: CDR1 SEHNR and CDR2 FQNEAQ (reference sequence). For the CDR3, the DNA is TGTGCCAGCAGCCGCAGGGGTGACGGCACTGAAGCTTTCTTT. This translates into CASSRRGDGTEAFF.

The chain employs TRBV6-1 and TRBJ2-3; the match to TRBD1 covers 9 bases. V shed 0 bases, J shed 7 bases, and the junction held 5 bases outside the gene matches. CDR1 is MNHNS, CDR2 SASEGT, per germline. CDR3 length: 15 amino acids. CDR3 sequence (DNA): TGTGCCAGCAGTGAAGCGGGACAGGGTAGACATACGCAGTATTTT. It is translated as CASSEAGQGRHTQYF.

This clone was counted a few times. The rearrangement joins TRBV6-5 to TRBJ2-7, with 8 bases lining up with TRBD2. V shed 6 bases, J shed 7 bases, and the junction held 8 bases outside the gene matches. In germline, CDR1 is MNHEY, CDR2 SVGAGI. This CDR3 has 13 amino acids. The chain's CDR3 is CASSHGGEEEQYF. The CDR3 nucleotides read TGTGCCAGCAGCCACGGGGGGGAGGAAGAGCAGTACTTC.

The CDR3 bases are TGTGCCAGCTCTCATGGACAGGGGGATCAGCCCCAGCATTTT. Amino acids: CASSHGQGDQPQHF. J is TRBJ1-5 and V is TRBV18, with TRBD1 identical over 10 bases. The V gene end was trimmed by 6 bases and the J gene end by 5 bases; junction bases not matched to a gene: 4. This CDR3 comprises 14 residues. Germline CDR1 and CDR2: KGHSH and LQKENI. Full variable domain (remainder filled in from reference TRBV18 and TRBJ1-5): NAGVMQNPRHLVRRRGQEARLRCSPMKGHSHVYWYRQLPEEGLKFMVYLQKENIIDESGMPKERFSAEFPKEGPSILRIQQVVRGDSAAYFCASSHGQGDQPQHFGDGTRLSIL.

The chain has TRBV18 and TRBJ2-1, with 8 positions matching TRBD2. The germline gives CDR1 KGHSH, CDR2 LQKENI. Trimming took 3 bases from V and 7 from J; bases not matched to a gene: 2. The CDR3 is 13 amino acids. CDR3 loop: CASSPGLGNEQFF. The CDR3 nucleotides read TGTGCCAGCTCACCGGGACTAGGGAATGAGCAGTTCTTC.

This chain links TRBV6-5 with TRBJ2-3; D is possibly TRBD1 (6 bases). The CDR3 consists of 15 residues. The V end was cut by 6 bases, the J end by 0 bases, with 13 bases between. Germline V gene lookup returns CDR1 MNHEY and CDR2 SVGAGI. The CDR3 here is CASSLMGASTDTQYF. Here the CDR3 DNA reads TGTGCCAGCAGCCTAATGGGGGCAAGCACAGATACGCAGTATTTT.

This chain joins TRBV19 and TRBJ1-1, with 9 bases fitting TRBD1. The CDR3 covers 16 residues. In germline, CDR1 is LNHDA, CDR2 SQIVND (reference sequence). Germline trimming cut 5 bases from V and 2 bases from J; bases unmatched to any gene: 9. The CDR3 loop reads CASSLGLGQGNTEAFF. The CDR3 DNA follows: TGTGCCAGTAGTCTGGGTCTGGGACAGGGAAACACTGAAGCTTTCTTT.